Shown below are 22 T cell receptor beta chains from a single sample sequenced in a study of OX40 agonist ivuxolimab in advanced cancers. Profiled with immunoSEQ multiplex PCR; TCRdb holds only in-frame clones, not every one. The data show tens of thousands of clones, approximately 88% seen once. This specimen consisted of CD4+ or CD8+ T cells sorted from blood, obtained in a trial of the OX40 agonist ivuxolimab. Receptors were obtained from an adult with an advanced solid tumor such as melanoma, head and neck, liver or kidney cancer.

The chain recombines TRBV11-1 with TRBJ2-5; 9 bases fit TRBD1. The CDR3 consists of 15 residues. The germline gives CDR1 SGHAT, CDR2 FQDESV (reference sequence). V lost 5 bases and J lost 1; bases outside the gene matches: 5. Here the CDR3 reads CASSLDRGSQETQYF. As DNA, the CDR3 is TGTGCCAGCAGCCTGGACAGGGGTTCCCAAGAGACCCAGTACTTC.

This chain uses TRBV28 with TRBJ2-5, with D perhaps being TRBD1 or TRBD2 (7 bases each). Germline assignment: CDR1 MDHEN and CDR2 SYDVKM. Trimming took 6 bases from V and 6 from J, leaving 26 bases between them. This CDR3 comprises 17 residues. CDR3 nucleotides: TGTGCCAGCAGCTCAAGCAGACAGGGAGGGCAACAACAGACCCAGTACTTC. It yields the protein CASSSSRQGGQQQTQYF.

A note on this clone: The identical CDR3 is also encoded by other nucleotide sequences in the sample. The rearrangement joins TRBV28 to TRBJ1-4; D gene uncertain. Trimming took off 8 bases at V and 4 bases at J, with 14 bases between the two ends. There are 14 residues in the CDR3. The germline V gene encodes CDR1 MDHEN and CDR2 SYDVKM. The CDR3 here is CASASGYSNEKLFF. DNA of the CDR3: TGTGCCAGCGCTTCGGGGTATAGTAATGAAAAACTGTTTTTT.

This chain joins TRBV5-1 and TRBJ1-1; D is unclear. The germline V and J ends were trimmed by 4 bases and 3 bases, with 13 bases remaining between them. Germline CDR1 and CDR2: SGHRS and YFSETQ. The length of the CDR3 is 14 residues. For the CDR3, the DNA is TGCGCCAGCAGCCCGTTGGGTTGGGACACTGAAGCTTTCTTT. Translating it yields CASSPLGWDTEAFF.

A few counts support this clone. This rearrangement joins TRBV10-3 to TRBJ2-3; D is perhaps TRBD1 or TRBD2 (5 bases each). With 0 bases removed from V and 0 bases from J, the gap between germline ends came to 16 bases. CDR1 ENHRY and CDR2 SYGVKD come from the germline V gene. This CDR3 region has 18 residues. The CDR3 sequence is CAISESGPSPDSTDTQYF. The DNA of the CDR3 is TGTGCCATCAGTGAGTCGGGACCGTCCCCCGATAGCACAGATACGCAGTATTTT.

V gene TRBV5-1 combines with J gene TRBJ2-7; TRBD1 is a possible D gene (5 bases). There are 13 residues in the CDR3. The V gene's germline CDR1 is SGHRS and CDR2 YFSETQ. Trimming stripped 1 base from V and 2 bases from J, with 7 bases between. The CDR3 nucleotides read TGCGCCAGCAGCTTGCCAGGGACCTACGAGCAGTACTTC. Translation: CASSLPGTYEQYF.

The J gene is TRBJ1-2, the V gene TRBV21-1; the table's TRBD1 call for D was not verified on the DNA. TRBV21-1 is a pseudogene segment. This CDR3 contains 12 residues. CDR3 amino acids: CASSSGARGYTF. CDR3 nucleotides: TGTGCCAGCAGCTCAGGGGCGCGGGGCTACACCTTC.

V gene TRBV7-8 combines with J gene TRBJ1-1, with a tentative D call TRBD1 (6 bases). Germline CDR1 is SGHVS and CDR2 is FQNEAQ. The CDR3 has 17 amino acids. V lost 1 base to trimming and J lost 0 bases, with 15 bases between them. CDR3: CASSLVAGAAMNTEAFF. The CDR3 coding sequence is TGTGCCAGCAGCTTAGTTGCAGGGGCCGCCATGAACACTGAAGCTTTCTTT.

V usage is TRBV28 and J usage is TRBJ2-7; TRBD1 matches at 7 bases. The CDR3 has 15 amino acids. Germline loops: CDR1 MDHEN, CDR2 SYDVKM. V dropped 3 bases and J dropped 3; count of bases not matched to a gene: 8. The CDR3 is CASSLSYRGSYEQYF. CDR3 DNA sequence: TGTGCCAGCAGTTTGAGCTACAGGGGAAGCTACGAGCAGTACTTC.

In nucleotides, the CDR3 is TGTGCCAGCAGTGAATATATAGCGGGGGAAACAGGGGGCGAGGAGTTCTTC. It specifies CASSEYIAGETGGEEFF. The chain combines TRBV25-1 with TRBJ2-1, with D perhaps given as TRBD1 or TRBD2 (9 bases each). CDR3 length: 17 residues. The germline V and J ends were trimmed by 0 bases and 14 bases, with 26 bases remaining between them. Germline lookup yields CDR1 MGHDK and CDR2 SYGVNS. Full variable domain (rest looked up from reference TRBV25-1 and TRBJ2-1): EADIYQTPRYLVIGTGKKITLECSQTMGHDKMYWYQQDPGMELHLIHYSYGVNSTEKGDLSSESTVSRIRTEHFPLTLESARPSHTSQYLCASSEYIAGETGGEEFFGPGTRLTVL.

The chain carries TRBV28 and TRBJ2-7, with D possibly matching TRBD1 (6 bases). This CDR3 has 15 residues. The V gene lost 6 bases and the J gene lost 2 bases, with 17 bases spanning the gap. Germline lookup yields CDR1 MDHEN and CDR2 SYDVKM. The CDR3 DNA reads TGTGCCAGCAGGAAACAGGGTTGGAGGACCTACGAGCAGTACTTC. It translates to CASRKQGWRTYEQYF.

The CDR3 sequence is CASSILGSSYEQYF. CDR3 DNA: TGTGCCAGTAGTATCCTAGGGAGCTCCTACGAGCAGTACTTC. This rearrangement joins TRBV19 to TRBJ2-7; weak D call: TRBD2 (5 bases). Germline V gene data show CDR1 as LNHDA and CDR2 as SQIVND (reference sequence). The CDR3 is 14 amino acids. Between the trimmed V and J ends, which lost 3 bases and 0 bases, there was a span of 9 bases.

The rearrangement joins TRBV6-1 to TRBJ2-6; no reliable D call. Per the germline V gene, CDR1 is MNHNS and CDR2 is SASEGT. Trimming left V 1 base short and J 4 bases short, with 11 bases between. CDR3 length equals 16 residues. The CDR3 coding sequence is TGTGCCAGCAGTGAAGTAGGTGTATCCGGGGCCAACGTCCTGACTTTC. Translation: CASSEVGVSGANVLTF.

This chain links TRBV11-2 with TRBJ2-1, with D maybe TRBD2 (6 bases). This CDR3 is built from 17 residues. The V end lost 3 bases, the J end lost 7 bases, and 22 bases lay between the germline ends. The germline V gene encodes CDR1 SGHAT and CDR2 FQNNGV. In nucleotides, the CDR3 is TGTGCCAGCAGCTTCCCCTTGCCAGGACTAACCTGGAATGAGCAGTTCTTC. Amino acid sequence: CASSFPLPGLTWNEQFF.

Concerning this clone itself: The same CDR3 arises from other DNA sequences in this sample as well. The chain employs TRBV18 and TRBJ2-2; D gene uncertain. The length of the CDR3 is 12 residues. Trimming cost V 1 base and J 5 bases, with 2 bases left between them. The germline CDR1 and CDR2 sequences are KGHSH and LQKENI. The CDR3 DNA follows: TGTGCCAGCTCACCACGAACCGGGGAGCTGTTTTTT. It is translated as CASSPRTGELFF.

The chain has TRBV28 and TRBJ1-5; D gene ambiguous. Between the trimmed V and J ends, which lost 5 bases and 1 base, there was a span of 3 bases. Germline CDR1 is MDHEN and CDR2 is SYDVKM. The CDR3 sequence is 12 residues long. The CDR3 coding sequence is TGTGCCAGCAGTCGAAGCAATCAGCCCCAGCATTTT. Its translation is CASSRSNQPQHF.

This chain links TRBV10-3 with TRBJ1-6, with 9 bases aligning to TRBD1. Germline CDR1 reads ENHRY; CDR2 reads SYGVKD. CDR3 length: 15 amino acids. V was clipped by 4 bases and J by 7 bases; unmatched bases: 5. The CDR3 here is CAISVWDRENSPLHF. CDR3 bases: TGTGCCATCAGTGTATGGGACAGGGAAAATTCACCCCTCCACTTT.

This chain uses TRBV2 with TRBJ1-4; no definite D call. The CDR3 extends over 16 amino acids. Germline V gives CDR1 SNHLY, CDR2 FYNNEI. Trimming pared 0 bases from V and 7 bases from J, leaving 15 bases between. The chain's CDR3 is CASSEARAGSGEKLFF. Written as DNA, the CDR3 is TGTGCCAGCAGTGAAGCGCGGGCAGGTTCAGGTGAAAAACTGTTTTTT.

This clone was observed a handful of times. The chain links TRBV28 to TRBJ1-2; 9 bases align to TRBD1. CDR3 length: 16 amino acids. V shed 2 bases, J shed 8 bases, and the junction held 12 bases outside the gene matches. Germline CDR1 MDHEN, CDR2 SYDVKM. The CDR3 spells CASSLGIWGQGGGYTF. CDR3 DNA: TGTGCCAGCAGTTTAGGGATTTGGGGACAGGGAGGGGGCTACACCTTC.

The chain combines TRBV10-3 with TRBJ1-6; TRBD1 aligns across 10 bases. After removal of 6 bases from V and 9 bases from J, the junction contained 5 bases not matched to a gene. CDR3 size: 14 residues. CDR1 and CDR2 (germline): ENHRY, SYGVKD. The CDR3 DNA reads TGTGCCATCAGCAGGGACAGGGGAGGTTCACCCCTCCACTTT. As protein: CAISRDRGGSPLHF.

About this clone itself: Relative to the germline gene, one junction end is altered; a read error may explain this. The chain has TRBV2 and TRBJ1-5; 7 positions agree with TRBD1. CDR3 length: 13 residues. Germline V lookup: CDR1 SNHLY, CDR2 FYNNEI. The DNA for the CDR3 is TGTGCCAGCAGTGAAGCGGGCAGGGGGTCGCCGGGCTTT. As protein: CASSEAGRGSPGF.

This sequence joins TRBV11-2 and TRBJ2-6; the D gene is possibly TRBD1 (5 bases). The CDR3 has 18 residues. The V and J ends lost 5 bases and 0 bases respectively, with 17 bases between them. Germline V CDR1 and CDR2: SGHAT, FQNNGV. The DNA for the CDR3 is TGTGCCAGCAGCGAACAGGCGCCACTCCGCTCTGGGGCCAACGTCCTGACTTTC. This sequence encodes CASSEQAPLRSGANVLTF.